This record concerns one T cell receptor (beta chain) sequence. Its cognate antigen is unknown. Peripheral blood samples of 9 to 10 milliliters were drawn from each donor. In each sample, at least 7 million PBMCs were isolated. The data were taken from a study of blood T cells in healthy people across ages. Findings and limits, study-wide: Per-million-T-cell TCR beta diversity fell roughly linearly with age. Naive T cell percentage showed a strong correlation with TCR beta diversity.

Using a J-beta primer mix together with a sample-barcoded 5' primer, a second PCR was run for roughly 6 to 12 cycles. TCRdb used MiXCR to reprocess the 5' RACE reads, holding one entry per CDR3 protein. The profile shows about 670,000 distinct CDR3 sequences, over 40% of them singletons. The V end was cut by 6 bases, the J end by 4 bases, with 12 bases between. There are 13 residues in the CDR3. Per germline, CDR1 SGDLS and CDR2 YYNGEE. The clonotype comes from a woman at least 80 years old in good health. The sequenced sample consisted of blood. This chain joins TRBV9 and TRBJ2-3; D ambiguous. The CDR3 is CASNTFGPDTQYF. The DNA for the CDR3 is TGTGCCAGCAACACCTTTGGCCCAGATACGCAGTATTTT.